This TCR beta chain was sequenced during a study of T-cell reconstitution after alpha-beta-depleted transplantation in children. Researchers prepared the TCRbeta library using unique molecular identifiers, the study reports. TCRdb called the PCR reads again in MiXCR, with one record for every CDR3 protein. The sample shows some 200,000 distinct CDR3 sequences, 8.4% of them seen only once. The CDR3 has 14 amino acids. V lost 5 bases and J 0 bases, leaving 8 bases between the germline ends. V gene TRBV12-3 or TRBV12-4 combines with J gene TRBJ1-3; D is possibly TRBD1 (6 bases). The material was PBMCs, mostly from graft donor cells, obtained 360 days after TCRalphabeta/CD19-depleted stem cell transplant. The origin of this receptor is a male patient between 2 and 15 years old who had a stem cell transplant for acute myeloid leukemia, so the T cells may come from the graft donor. The CDR3 region is CASSVTGSGNTIYF. CDR3 in DNA: TGTGCCAGCAGTGTGACAGGCTCTGGAAACACCATATATTTT.